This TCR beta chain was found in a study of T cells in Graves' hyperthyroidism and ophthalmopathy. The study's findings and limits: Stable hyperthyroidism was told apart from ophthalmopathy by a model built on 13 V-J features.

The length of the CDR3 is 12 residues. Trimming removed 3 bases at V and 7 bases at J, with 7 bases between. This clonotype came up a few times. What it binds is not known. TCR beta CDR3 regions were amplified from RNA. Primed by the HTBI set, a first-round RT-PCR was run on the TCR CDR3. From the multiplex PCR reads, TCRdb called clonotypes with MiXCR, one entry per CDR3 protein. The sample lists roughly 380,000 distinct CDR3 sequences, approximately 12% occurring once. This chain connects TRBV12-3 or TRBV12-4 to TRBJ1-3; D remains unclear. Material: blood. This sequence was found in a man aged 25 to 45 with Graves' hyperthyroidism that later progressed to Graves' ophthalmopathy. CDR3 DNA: TGTGCCAGCAGTTTGCGCTCCAACACCATATATTTT. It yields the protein CASSLRSNTIYF.